This TCR beta chain was documented in a study of siplizumab effects on memory and regulatory T cells. CDR1 and CDR2 from the germline V gene are SGDLS and YYNGEE. This CDR3 spans 15 amino acids. Between the trimmed V and J ends, which lost 4 bases and 2 bases, there was a span of 15 bases. Study-level points and caveats: Treg-derived clones made up an average of around 75% of mappable alloreactive CD4+ clones with siplizumab and 26.9% in controls.

Produced via immunoSEQ multiplex PCR; TCRdb's table is partial and in-frame only. This table has roughly 64,000 clones, approximately 96% appearing once. About this clone: What it recognizes is unknown.

The sequenced sample was naive CD8+ T cells sorted from blood. This rearrangement joins TRBV9 to TRBJ2-5; D is perhaps TRBD1 or TRBD2 (7 bases each). The TCR comes from a human donor in good health. The CDR3 region is CASSSRGGVQETQYF. DNA of the CDR3: TGTGCCAGCAGCTCCAGGGGGGGGGTTCAAGAGACCCAGTACTTC.